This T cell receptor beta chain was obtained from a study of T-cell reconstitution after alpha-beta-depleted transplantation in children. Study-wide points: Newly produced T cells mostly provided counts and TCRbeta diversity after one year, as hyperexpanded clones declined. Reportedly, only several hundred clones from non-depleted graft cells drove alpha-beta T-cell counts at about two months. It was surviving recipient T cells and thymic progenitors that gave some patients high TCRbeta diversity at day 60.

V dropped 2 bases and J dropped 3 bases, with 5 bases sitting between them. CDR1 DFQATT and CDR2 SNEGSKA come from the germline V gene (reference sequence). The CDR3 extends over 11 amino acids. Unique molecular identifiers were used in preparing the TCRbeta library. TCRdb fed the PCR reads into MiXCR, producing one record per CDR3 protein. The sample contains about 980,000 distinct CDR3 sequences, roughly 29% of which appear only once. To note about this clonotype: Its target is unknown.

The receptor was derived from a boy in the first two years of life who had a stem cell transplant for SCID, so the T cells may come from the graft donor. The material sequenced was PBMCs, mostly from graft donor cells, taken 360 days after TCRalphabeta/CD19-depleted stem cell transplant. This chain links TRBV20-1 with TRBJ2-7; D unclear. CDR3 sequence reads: CSARTFYEQYF. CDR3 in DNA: TGCAGTGCTAGAACCTTCTACGAGCAGTACTTC.